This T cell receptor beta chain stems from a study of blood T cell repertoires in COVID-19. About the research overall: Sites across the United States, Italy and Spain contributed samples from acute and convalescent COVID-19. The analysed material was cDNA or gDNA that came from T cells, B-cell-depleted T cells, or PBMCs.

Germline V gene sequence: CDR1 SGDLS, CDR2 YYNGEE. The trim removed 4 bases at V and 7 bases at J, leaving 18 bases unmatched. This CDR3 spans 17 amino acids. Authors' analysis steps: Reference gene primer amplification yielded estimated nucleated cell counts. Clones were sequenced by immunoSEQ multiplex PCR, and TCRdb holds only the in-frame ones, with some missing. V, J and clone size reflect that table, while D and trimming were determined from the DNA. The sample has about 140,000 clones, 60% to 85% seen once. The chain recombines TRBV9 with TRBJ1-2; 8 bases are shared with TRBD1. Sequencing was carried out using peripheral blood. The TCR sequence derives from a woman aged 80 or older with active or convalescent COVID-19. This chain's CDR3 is CASSLGDRRALGFGYTF. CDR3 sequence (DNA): TGTGCCAGCAGCTTGGGGGACAGGCGAGCACTTGGGTTTGGCTACACCTTC.